This T cell receptor beta chain was identified during a study of metastatic and nonmetastatic thyroid tumors. On the study more broadly: The authors compared repertoires across blood and tumor or nodule tissue from malignant and benign thyroid patients.

Germline-derived CDR1 and CDR2 are MNHEY and SVGEGT. This CDR3 contains 19 residues. The V segment lost 2 bases and the J segment 7 bases; nucleotides outside the gene matches: 13. Study observations and caveats: The reported finding was significantly higher TCR beta diversity in malignant thyroid tumors relative to benign nodules, in blood and tumor.

Patients were all untreated before their thyroid surgery. Details on this clone: Its antigen is unidentified.

Study processing details: Construction of a distant-metastasis classifier for papillary thyroid cancer relied on CDR3 differences across clinicopathological groups. TCRdb ran MiXCR on the PCR reads. The V and J calls shown here were made by TCRdb, not taken from the authors' results. Of approximately 79,000 clones listed, 8.6% are singletons. Sequencing input: blood. This chain joins TRBV6-2 or TRBV6-3 and TRBJ2-2; 13 bases map to TRBD2. The receptor was isolated from a female donor with papillary thyroid cancer or a benign thyroid nodule (not recorded which). Some clones in this sample may be carry-over from other donors' samples. The CDR3 region has the DNA TGTGCCAGCAGTTACCGACCCGGGACTAGCGGGGCGGCGGGCGGGGAGCTGTTTTTT. Protein product: CASSYRPGTSGAAGGELFF.